This TCR beta chain emerged from a study of response to subunit inactivated influenza vaccine. This clonotype was observed many times. TCRdb independently ran MiXCR on the RT-PCR reads; one entry per CDR3 protein. The table lists under 750,000 distinct CDR3 sequences, 10% to 15% of them singletons. The starting material was PBMCs from blood, obtained on the day of vaccination. The sequence was obtained from a man in his fifties or sixties who received an inactivated influenza vaccine.

The CDR3 coding sequence is TGTGCCAGCAGCGCCCAGGGAGCCAAAAACATTCAGTACTTC. It specifies CASSAQGAKNIQYF. This rearrangement joins TRBV4-2 to TRBJ2-4; weak D call: TRBD1 (5 bases). V gave up 5 bases and J gave up 0 bases, with 8 bases separating them. The length of the CDR3 is 14 residues. CDR1 LGHNA and CDR2 YNFKEQ come from the germline V gene.